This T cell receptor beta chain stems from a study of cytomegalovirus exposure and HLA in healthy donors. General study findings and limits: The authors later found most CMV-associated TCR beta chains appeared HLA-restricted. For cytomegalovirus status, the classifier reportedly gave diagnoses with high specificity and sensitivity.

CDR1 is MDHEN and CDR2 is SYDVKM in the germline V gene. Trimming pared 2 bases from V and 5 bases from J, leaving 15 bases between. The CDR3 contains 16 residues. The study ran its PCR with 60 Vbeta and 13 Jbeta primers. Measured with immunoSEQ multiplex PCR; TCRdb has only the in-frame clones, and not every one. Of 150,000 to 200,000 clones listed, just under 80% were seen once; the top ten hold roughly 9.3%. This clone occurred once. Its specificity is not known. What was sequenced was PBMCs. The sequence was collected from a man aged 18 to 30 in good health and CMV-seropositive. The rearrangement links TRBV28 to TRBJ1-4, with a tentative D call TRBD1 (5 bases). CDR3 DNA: TGTGCCAGCAGTTTAAGTCGGGGGAGTCCCAATGAAAAACTGTTTTTT. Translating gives CASSLSRGSPNEKLFF.